This T cell receptor beta chain comes out of a study of CD8 T cells in ankylosing spondylitis. This clonotype has at least ten counts. Germline lookup yields CDR1 LGHDT and CDR2 YNNKEL (reference sequence). V shed 6 bases and J 1 base; nucleotides not matched to a gene: 6. CDR3 length: 15 residues. TCRdb itself ran the 5' RACE reads through MiXCR, one entry per CDR3 protein. The sample includes about 240,000 distinct CDR3 sequences, 8% to 9.5% of them seen just once. This clonotype was obtained from a male donor with ankylosing spondylitis or in good health (not recorded which). This sequence joins TRBV3-1 and TRBJ2-1; TRBD2 agrees at 7 bases. Sequencing was carried out using blood, either unsorted or a sorted T cell fraction (not recorded which). The chain's CDR3 is CASRGGTASYNEQFF. The CDR3 nucleotides read TGTGCCAGCAGGGGAGGGACCGCTTCCTACAATGAGCAGTTCTTC.